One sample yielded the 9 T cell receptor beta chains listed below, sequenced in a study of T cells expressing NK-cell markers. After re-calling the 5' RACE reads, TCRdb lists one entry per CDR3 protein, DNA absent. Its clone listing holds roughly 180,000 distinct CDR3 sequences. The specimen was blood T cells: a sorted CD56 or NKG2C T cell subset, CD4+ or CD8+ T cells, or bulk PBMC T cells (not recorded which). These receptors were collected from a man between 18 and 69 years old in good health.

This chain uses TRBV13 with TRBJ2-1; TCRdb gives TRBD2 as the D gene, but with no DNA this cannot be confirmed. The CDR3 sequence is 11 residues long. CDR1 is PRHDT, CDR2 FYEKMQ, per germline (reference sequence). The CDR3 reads CASSLVGQQFF.

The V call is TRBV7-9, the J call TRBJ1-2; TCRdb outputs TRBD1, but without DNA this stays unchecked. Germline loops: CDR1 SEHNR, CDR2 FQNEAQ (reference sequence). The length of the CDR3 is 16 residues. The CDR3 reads CASSSAGLEVNYGYTF.

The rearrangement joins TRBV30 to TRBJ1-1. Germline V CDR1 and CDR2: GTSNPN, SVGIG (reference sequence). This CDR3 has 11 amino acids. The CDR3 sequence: CASTLNTEAFF.

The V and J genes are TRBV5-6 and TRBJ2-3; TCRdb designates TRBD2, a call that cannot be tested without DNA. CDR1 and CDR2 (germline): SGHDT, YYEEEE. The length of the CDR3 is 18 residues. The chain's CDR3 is CASSLPSSGGTSTDTQYF.

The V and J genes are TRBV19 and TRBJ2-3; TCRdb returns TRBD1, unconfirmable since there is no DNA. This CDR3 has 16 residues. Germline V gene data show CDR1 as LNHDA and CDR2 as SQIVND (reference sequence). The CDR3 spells CASSPWPGGRTDTQYF.

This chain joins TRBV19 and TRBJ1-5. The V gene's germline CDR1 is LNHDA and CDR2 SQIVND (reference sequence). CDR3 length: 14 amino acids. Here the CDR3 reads CASIEDSSNQPQHF.

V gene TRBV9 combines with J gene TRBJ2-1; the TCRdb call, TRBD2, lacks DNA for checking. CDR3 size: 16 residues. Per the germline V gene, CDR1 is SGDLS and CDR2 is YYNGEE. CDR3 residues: CASSVSLRGDYNEQFF. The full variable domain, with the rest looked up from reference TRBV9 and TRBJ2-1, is DSGVTQTPKHLITATGQRVTLRCSPRSGDLSVYWYQQSLDQGLQFLIQYYNGEERAKGNILERFSAQQFPDLHSELNLSSLELGDSALYFCASSVSLRGDYNEQFFGPGTRLTVL.

CDR3 residues: CASSLFGTYSYEQYF. This sequence joins TRBV27 and TRBJ2-7; TCRdb reports TRBD1, a call that lacks DNA to check it against. In germline, CDR1 is MNHEY, CDR2 SMNVEV (reference sequence). The CDR3 loop spans 15 amino acids.

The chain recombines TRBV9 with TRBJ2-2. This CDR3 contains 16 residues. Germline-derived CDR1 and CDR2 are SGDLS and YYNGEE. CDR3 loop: CASSVGSGADTGELFF.